Described below is a single TCR beta chain sequence and its context. This entry belongs to a study of blood T cell repertoires in COVID-19. Study-level information: Cohort 3 recovery required two negative PCRs, clearance, or symptom resolution. Specimens from acute and convalescent COVID-19 originated in the United States, Italy and Spain.

Which cohort a participant joined came from the clinical history participants gave. Per the original data handling: Reference gene primer amplification yielded estimated nucleated cell counts. The assay was immunoSEQ multiplex PCR, and TCRdb's table has in-frame clones only and misses some. V, J and clone size are those of that table, while D and trimming were read from the DNA. The repertoire consists of some 300,000 clones, with 88% occurring once and the leading ten covering 2% to 2.5%. The receptor was derived from a woman aged 55-69 years in a cohort exposed to, infected with or recovered from COVID-19 (not recorded which). The sample comprised PBMCs or T cells enriched from blood (not recorded which).

The CDR3, as DNA: TGTGCCAGCAGCTTCTCCCCAGCCGGGACTAGCGGGTCCTACGAGCAGTACTTC. Amino acids: CASSFSPAGTSGSYEQYF. J is TRBJ2-7 and V is TRBV7-2; 12 positions agree with TRBD2. Germline trimming cut 3 bases from V and 1 base from J; bases unmatched to any gene: 10. CDR1 is SGHTA, CDR2 FQGNSA, per germline. CDR3 length equals 18 residues.